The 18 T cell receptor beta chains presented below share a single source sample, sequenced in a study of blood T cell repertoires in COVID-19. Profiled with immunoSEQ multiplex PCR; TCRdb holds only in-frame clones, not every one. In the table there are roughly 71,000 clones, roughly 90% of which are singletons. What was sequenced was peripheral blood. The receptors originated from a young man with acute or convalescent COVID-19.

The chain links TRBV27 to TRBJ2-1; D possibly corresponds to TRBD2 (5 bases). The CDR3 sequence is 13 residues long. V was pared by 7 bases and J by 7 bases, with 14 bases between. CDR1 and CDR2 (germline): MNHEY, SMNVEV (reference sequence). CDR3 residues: CASIGVGWNEQFF. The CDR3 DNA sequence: TGTGCCAGCATCGGGGTAGGTTGGAATGAGCAGTTCTTC.

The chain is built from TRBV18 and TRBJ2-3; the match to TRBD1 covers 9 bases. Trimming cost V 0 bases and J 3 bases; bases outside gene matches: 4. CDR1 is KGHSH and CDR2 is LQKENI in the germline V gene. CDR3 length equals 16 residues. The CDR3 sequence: CASSPPVGQGTDTQYF. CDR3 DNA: TGTGCCAGCTCACCACCTGTGGGACAGGGAACAGATACGCAGTATTTT.

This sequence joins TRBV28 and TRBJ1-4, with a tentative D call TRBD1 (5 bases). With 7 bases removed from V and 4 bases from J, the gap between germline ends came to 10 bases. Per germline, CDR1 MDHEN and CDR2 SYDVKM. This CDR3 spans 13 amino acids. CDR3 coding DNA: TGTGCCAGCATGGGCCAGGGTAATGAAAAACTGTTTTTT. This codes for CASMGQGNEKLFF. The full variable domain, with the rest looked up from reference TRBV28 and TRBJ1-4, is DVKVTQSSRYLVKRTGEKVFLECVQDMDHENMFWYRQDPGLGLRLIYFSYDVKMKEKGDIPEGYSVSREKKERFSLILESASTNQTSMYLCASMGQGNEKLFFGSGTQLSVL.

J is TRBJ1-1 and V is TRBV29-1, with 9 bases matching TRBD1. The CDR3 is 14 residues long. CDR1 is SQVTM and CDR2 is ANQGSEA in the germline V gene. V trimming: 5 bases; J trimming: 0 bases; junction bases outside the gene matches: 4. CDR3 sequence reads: CSVRTGAVNTEAFF. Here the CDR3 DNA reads TGCAGCGTTCGGACAGGGGCCGTGAACACTGAAGCTTTCTTT.

The CDR3 nucleotides are TGTGCCAGCAGCTTAGAATCCGGAAACAGGGCTGGCGGCTACACCTTC. Its translation is CASSLESGNRAGGYTF. This chain uses TRBV7-2 with TRBJ1-2, with a weak D call TRBD1 (6 bases). The CDR3 is 16 amino acids. The germline CDR1 and CDR2 sequences are SGHTA and FQGNSA. V gave up 1 base and J gave up 8 bases, with 20 bases separating them.

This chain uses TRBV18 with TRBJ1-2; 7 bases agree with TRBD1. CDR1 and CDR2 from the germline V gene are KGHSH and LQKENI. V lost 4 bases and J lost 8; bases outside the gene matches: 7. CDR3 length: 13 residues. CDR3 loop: CASSRTGAEGYTF. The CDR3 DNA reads TGTGCCAGCTCACGAACAGGGGCGGAGGGCTACACCTTC.

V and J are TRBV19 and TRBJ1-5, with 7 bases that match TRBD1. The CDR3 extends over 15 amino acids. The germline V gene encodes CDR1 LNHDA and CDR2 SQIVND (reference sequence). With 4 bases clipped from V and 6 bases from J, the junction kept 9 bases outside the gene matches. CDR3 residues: CASSTRQGTGQPQHF. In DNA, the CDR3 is TGTGCCAGTAGTACTCGACAGGGTACGGGTCAGCCCCAGCATTTT.

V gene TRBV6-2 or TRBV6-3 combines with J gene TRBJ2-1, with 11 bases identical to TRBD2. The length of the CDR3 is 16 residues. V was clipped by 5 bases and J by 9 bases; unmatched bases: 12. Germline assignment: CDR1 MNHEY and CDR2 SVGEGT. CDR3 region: CASSPPLTSGRGEQFF. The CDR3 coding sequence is TGTGCCAGCAGTCCGCCCTTAACTAGCGGGAGAGGTGAGCAGTTCTTC.

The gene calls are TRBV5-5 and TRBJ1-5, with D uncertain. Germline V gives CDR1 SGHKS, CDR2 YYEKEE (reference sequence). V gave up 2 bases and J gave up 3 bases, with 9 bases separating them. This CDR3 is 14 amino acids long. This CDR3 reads CASSLYGDNQPQHF. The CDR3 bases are TGTGCCAGCAGCTTATACGGGGACAATCAGCCCCAGCATTTT.

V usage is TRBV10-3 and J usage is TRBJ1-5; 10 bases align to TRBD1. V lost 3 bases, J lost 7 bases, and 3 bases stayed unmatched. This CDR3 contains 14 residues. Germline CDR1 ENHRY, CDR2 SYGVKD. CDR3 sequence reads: CAISEGTGEQPQHF. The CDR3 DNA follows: TGTGCCATCAGTGAAGGGACAGGGGAACAGCCCCAGCATTTT.

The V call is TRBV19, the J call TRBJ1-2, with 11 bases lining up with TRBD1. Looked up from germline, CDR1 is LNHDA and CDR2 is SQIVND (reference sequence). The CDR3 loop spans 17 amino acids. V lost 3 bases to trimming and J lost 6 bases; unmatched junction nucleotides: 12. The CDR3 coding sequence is TGTGCCAGTAGTATGCTGTTGTTGGGACAGGGGGGTCATGGCTACACCTTC. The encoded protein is CASSMLLLGQGGHGYTF.

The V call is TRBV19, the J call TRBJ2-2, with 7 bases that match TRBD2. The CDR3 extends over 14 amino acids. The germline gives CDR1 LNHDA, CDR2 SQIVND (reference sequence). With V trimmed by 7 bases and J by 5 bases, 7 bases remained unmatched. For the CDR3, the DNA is TGTGCCAGTATGGTCAAGGGAGGGACCGGGGAGCTGTTTTTT. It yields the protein CASMVKGGTGELFF.

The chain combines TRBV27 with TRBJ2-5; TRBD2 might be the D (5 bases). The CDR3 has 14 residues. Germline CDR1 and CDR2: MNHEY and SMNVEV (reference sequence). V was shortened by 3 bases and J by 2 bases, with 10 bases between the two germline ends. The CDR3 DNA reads TGTGCCAGCAGTTTCCGCGGGCCTCAAGAGACCCAGTACTTC. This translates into CASSFRGPQETQYF.

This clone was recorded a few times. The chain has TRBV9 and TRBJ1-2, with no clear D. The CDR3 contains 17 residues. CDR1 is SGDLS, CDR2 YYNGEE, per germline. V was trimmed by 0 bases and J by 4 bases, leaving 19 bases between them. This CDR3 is CASSVGAGGHGIYGYTF. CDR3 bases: TGTGCCAGCAGCGTAGGAGCTGGAGGGCATGGGATCTATGGCTACACCTTC.

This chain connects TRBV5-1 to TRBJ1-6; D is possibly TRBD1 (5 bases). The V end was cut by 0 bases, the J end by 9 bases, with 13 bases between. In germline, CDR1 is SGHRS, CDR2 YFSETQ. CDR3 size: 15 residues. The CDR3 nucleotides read TGCGCCAGCAGCTTGGGTTCCCTCGGGGGTTCACCCCTCCACTTT. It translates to CASSLGSLGGSPLHF.

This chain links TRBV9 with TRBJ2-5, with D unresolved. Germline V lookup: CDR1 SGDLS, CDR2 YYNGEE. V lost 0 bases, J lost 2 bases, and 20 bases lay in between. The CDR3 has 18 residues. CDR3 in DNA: TGTGCCAGCAGCGTAGCTTCCAACACGTACACTATACAAGAGACCCAGTACTTC. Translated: CASSVASNTYTIQETQYF. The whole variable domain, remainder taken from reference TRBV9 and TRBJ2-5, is DSGVTQTPKHLITATGQRVTLRCSPRSGDLSVYWYQQSLDQGLQFLIQYYNGEERAKGNILERFSAQQFPDLHSELNLSSLELGDSALYFCASSVASNTYTIQETQYFGPGTRLLVL.

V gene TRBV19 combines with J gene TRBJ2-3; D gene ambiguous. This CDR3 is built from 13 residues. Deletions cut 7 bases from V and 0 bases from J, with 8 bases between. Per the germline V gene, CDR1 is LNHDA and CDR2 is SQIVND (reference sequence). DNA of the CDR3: TGTGCCAGTAAGCGAGCTAGCACAGATACGCAGTATTTT. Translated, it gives CASKRASTDTQYF.

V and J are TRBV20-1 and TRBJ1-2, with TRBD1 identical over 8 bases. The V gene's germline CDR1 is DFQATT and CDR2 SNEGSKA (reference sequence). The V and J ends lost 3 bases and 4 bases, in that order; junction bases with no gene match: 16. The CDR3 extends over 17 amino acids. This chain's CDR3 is CSASSPYTGQGLYGYTF. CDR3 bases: TGCAGTGCTAGTTCCCCCTACACCGGACAGGGCCTCTATGGCTACACCTTC.